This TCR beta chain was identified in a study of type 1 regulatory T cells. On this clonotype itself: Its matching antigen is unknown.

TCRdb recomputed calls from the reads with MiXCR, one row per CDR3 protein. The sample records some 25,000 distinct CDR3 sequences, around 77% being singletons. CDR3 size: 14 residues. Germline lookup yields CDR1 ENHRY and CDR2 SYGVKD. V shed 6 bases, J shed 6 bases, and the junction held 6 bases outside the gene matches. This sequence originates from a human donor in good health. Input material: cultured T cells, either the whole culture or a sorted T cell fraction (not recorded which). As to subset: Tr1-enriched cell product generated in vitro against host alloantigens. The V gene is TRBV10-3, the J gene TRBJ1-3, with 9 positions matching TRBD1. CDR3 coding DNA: TGTGCCATCAGAGGGACAGGGTTTGAAAACACCATATATTTT. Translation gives CAIRGTGFENTIYF.